The T cell receptor beta chain described here comes from a study of T cells in Graves' hyperthyroidism and ophthalmopathy. Amplification targeted TCR beta CDR3 regions from RNA transcripts. The primer set for the first-round RT-PCR of the TCR CDR3 was HTBI. A single record per CDR3 protein comes from TCRdb applying MiXCR to the multiplex PCR reads. The data show 300,000 to 450,000 distinct CDR3 sequences, with 20% to 25% seen just once and around 70% held by the top ten. V lost 4 bases and J 2 bases, leaving 10 bases between the germline ends. This CDR3 contains 14 residues. In germline, CDR1 is MNHGY, CDR2 SVAAGI.

The receptor was isolated from a man aged 45 to 65 with Graves' hyperthyroidism. Sequenced: blood. The J gene is TRBJ2-3, the V gene TRBV6-9; D not certain. The CDR3 DNA is TGTGCCAGCAGTTCCACGGACCACACAGATACGCAGTATTTT. Amino acid sequence: CASSSTDHTDTQYF.